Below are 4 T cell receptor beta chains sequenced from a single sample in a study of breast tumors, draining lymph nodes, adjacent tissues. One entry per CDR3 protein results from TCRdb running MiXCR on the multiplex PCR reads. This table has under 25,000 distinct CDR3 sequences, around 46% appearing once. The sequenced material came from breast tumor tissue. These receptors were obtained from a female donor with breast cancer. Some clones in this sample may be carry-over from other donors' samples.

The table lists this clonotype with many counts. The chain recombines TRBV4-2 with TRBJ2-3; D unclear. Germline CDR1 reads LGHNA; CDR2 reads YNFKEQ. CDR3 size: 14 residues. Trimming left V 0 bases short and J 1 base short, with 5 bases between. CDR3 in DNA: TGTGCCAGCAGCCAAGATCTGGGCACAGATACGCAGTATTTT. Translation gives CASSQDLGTDTQYF.

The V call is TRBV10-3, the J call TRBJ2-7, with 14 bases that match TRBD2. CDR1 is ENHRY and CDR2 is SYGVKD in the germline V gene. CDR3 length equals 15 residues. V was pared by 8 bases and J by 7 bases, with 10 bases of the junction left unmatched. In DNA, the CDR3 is TGTGCCATCGGTGTGGGGACTAGCGGGAGAGAGGAGCAGTACTTC. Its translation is CAIGVGTSGREEQYF.

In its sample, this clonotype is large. CDR3 loop: CASSVGPGGEQFF. The CDR3 bases are TGTGCCAGCAGCGTAGGTCCGGGAGGGGAGCAGTTCTTC. The chain employs TRBV9 and TRBJ2-1; 8 nucleotides match TRBD2. The CDR3 extends over 13 amino acids. V shed 0 bases, J shed 10 bases, and the junction held 3 bases outside the gene matches. The germline CDR1 and CDR2 sequences are SGDLS and YYNGEE.

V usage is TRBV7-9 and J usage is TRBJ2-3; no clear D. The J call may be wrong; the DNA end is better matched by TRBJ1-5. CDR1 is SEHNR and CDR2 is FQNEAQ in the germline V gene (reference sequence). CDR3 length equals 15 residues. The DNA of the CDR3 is TGTGCCAGCAGCTTGATCGGCGGGTCAAGAGATACGCAGCATTTT. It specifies CASSLIGGSRDTQHF.